These T cell receptor beta chains were read from a single sample in a study of technical replicates of blood from a few donors. The repertoire was sequenced with immunoSEQ multiplex PCR; TCRdb's copy has only in-frame clones and lacks some. In the table there are some 87,000 clones, around 97% of which are singletons. Material for sequencing was T cells isolated from PBMCs. These receptors originate from a human donor in good health. Each CDR3 is given with its conserved first and last residue. Each record gives: J gene, V gene, CDR3 protein.

>TRBJ2-4|TRBV5-4
CASSHRTGLAKNIQYF
>TRBJ2-1|TRBV4-1
CASSQERSGTALYNEQFF
>TRBJ2-2|TRBV15
CATSRDLSTGELFF
>TRBJ2-7|TRBV5-1
CASSTPGQTYEQYF
>TRBJ2-2|TRBV2
CASSSGHLWSGELFF
>TRBJ2-7|TRBV9
CASSVGGGRYHEQYF
>TRBJ2-1|TRBV5-4
CASSLGPSGGENEQFF
>TRBJ1-3|TRBV7-2
CASSPSGTTGNTIYF
>TRBJ2-7|TRBV6-5
CASSYRGYEQYF
>TRBJ2-1|TRBV5-5
CASSTAGKLGYNEQFF
>TRBJ1-2|TRBV18
CASSPVTGDNYGYTF
>TRBJ1-5|TRBV7-9
CASSLSGTGDQPQHF
>TRBJ1-1|TRBV30
CAWSQWGLQGRAEAFF
>TRBJ1-3|TRBV5-5
CASSFIVTHSGNTIYF
>TRBJ2-1|TRBV27
CASSLYNGGRHNEQFF
>TRBJ2-7|TRBV9
CASSVAFAGGPGGEQYF
>TRBJ2-1|TRBV27
CASSQSGSGHNEQFF
>TRBJ2-1|TRBV7-9
CASSLLVGGRDEQFF
>TRBJ2-1|TRBV27
CASRWGSTLSGRGNEQFF
>TRBJ2-2|TRBV10-1
CASQDRTTGELFF
>TRBJ1-2|TRBV5-6
CASSLEEGTYGYTF
>TRBJ1-3|TRBV6-1
CASWAGTGNTIYF
>TRBJ1-3|TRBV5-1
CASSLGPANSGNTIYF
>TRBJ2-7|TRBV18
CASSPQDGRSGSYEQYF
>TRBJ2-5|TRBV30
CAWSPRLGETQYF
>TRBJ2-5|TRBV18
CASSSGTSGSGWETQYF
>TRBJ2-1|TRBV11-1
CASSPGTSEAHEQFF
>TRBJ2-7|TRBV2
CASSGGYLRTTYEQYF
>TRBJ1-2|TRBV5-1
CASSLVPGARRNYGYTF
>TRBJ2-7|TRBV6-5
CASSYSEQPRAYEQYF
>TRBJ1-5|TRBV11-2
CASSSRTGKGQPQHF
>TRBJ1-2|TRBV7-9
CASSPQYGGYTF
>TRBJ1-5|TRBV7-9
CASSRSGVGQPQHF
>TRBJ2-1|TRBV27
CASSIQGWDEQFF
>TRBJ2-7|TRBV6-1
CASSKPDRGSYEQYF
>TRBJ1-4|TRBV30
CAWGGWVRDKLNEKLFF
>TRBJ1-1|TRBV9
CASSLGHSKTEAFF
>TRBJ1-2|TRBV4-2
CASSQDGGTYGYTF
>TRBJ2-1|TRBV11-2
CASSPGTSGFEDNEQFF
>TRBJ2-1|TRBV27
CASSLLASDNEQFF
>TRBJ1-2|TRBV27
CASSLWGQGYGYTF
>TRBJ2-3|TRBV4-1
CASSQVASGGTDTQYF
>TRBJ2-1|TRBV7-9
CASSLRAGEGTYNEQFF
>TRBJ2-3|TRBV29-1
CSVFGGAGGDTQYF
>TRBJ2-2|TRBV6-1
CASSGFSGVKELFF
>TRBJ2-2|TRBV9
CASSSGPGTGELFF